Listed here are 30 T cell receptor beta chains from one sample, sequenced in a study of Tregs in tolerant kidney transplant recipients (dated by TCRdb to about 2019). Receptor amplification or capture employed the immunoSEQ multiplex PCR assay. The table comes from immuneACCESS by way of TCRdb, which keeps in-frame sequences with V and J called. Part of the clones is missing from these tables; in studies checked, under half for an unresolved V gene and the rest for unknown reasons. Within this sample are tens of thousands of clones, with just under 97% of them counted one time only. The ten largest clones take up about 0.41% of the sample. Antigen specificity for these receptors is unknown. Sequencing was done on a sample of Tregs from blood cultured with allogeneic cells. These TCRs come from a human donor in good health.

J is TRBJ1-6 and V is TRBV19, with D possibly being TRBD1 (6 bases). Germline-derived CDR1 and CDR2 are LNHDA and SQIVND (reference sequence). V dropped 5 bases and J dropped 4 bases, with 12 bases sitting between them. The CDR3 is 15 amino acids. The CDR3 protein is CASSPQGNYNSPLHF. The DNA for the CDR3 is TGTGCCAGTAGTCCTCAGGGGAATTATAATTCACCCCTCCACTTT.

The chain uses TRBV2 and TRBJ2-7; TRBD2 matches at 9 bases. CDR1 SNHLY and CDR2 FYNNEI come from the germline V gene. V shed 3 bases and J 3 bases; nucleotides not matched to a gene: 9. The CDR3 loop spans 16 amino acids. This CDR3 is CASSDSGSGRLYEQYF. CDR3 nucleotide sequence: TGTGCCAGCAGTGATAGTGGTAGCGGGAGACTCTACGAGCAGTACTTC.

This chain links TRBV29-1 with TRBJ1-4, with a tentative D call TRBD1 (5 bases). The CDR3 runs 12 residues. The V and J ends lost 6 bases and 13 bases respectively, with 18 bases between them. CDR1 is SQVTM and CDR2 is ANQGSEA in the germline V gene. The CDR3, as DNA: TGCAGCGTAAGCCAGGGCTCCAGTGGACTGTTTTTT. It specifies CSVSQGSSGLFF.

The chain combines TRBV5-1 with TRBJ1-1, with no clear D. CDR1 and CDR2 (germline): SGHRS, YFSETQ. Trimming pared 2 bases from V and 2 bases from J, leaving 7 bases between. The CDR3 has 13 residues. CDR3 in DNA: TGCGCCAGCAGCTTAGGGTTAAACACTGAAGCTTTCTTT. Translated, it gives CASSLGLNTEAFF.

V gene TRBV7-6 combines with J gene TRBJ2-1, with 7 bases identical to TRBD2. The J segment lost 7 bases and the V segment lost 2 bases, leaving 8 bases of the junction unmatched. In germline, CDR1 is SGHVS, CDR2 FNYEAQ. This CDR3 comprises 15 residues. CDR3 sequence (DNA): TGTGCCAGCAGCTTAAGCGGGGCCGCCCAAAATGAGCAGTTCTTC. Its protein product is CASSLSGAAQNEQFF.

The genes are TRBV5-1 and TRBJ1-6; 9 positions match TRBD1. The CDR3 spans 17 residues. The V gene's germline CDR1 is SGHRS and CDR2 YFSETQ. V was clipped by 4 bases and J by 0 bases; unmatched bases: 5. As DNA, the CDR3 is TGCGCCAGCAGCCCACGGACAGGGGACTCCTATAATTCACCCCTCCACTTT. This encodes CASSPRTGDSYNSPLHF.

This rearrangement joins TRBV6-1 to TRBJ1-5, with D perhaps TRBD1 (5 bases). The CDR3 is made up of 13 amino acids. V shed 5 bases and J shed 7 bases, with 12 bases lying between them. CDR1 is MNHNS, CDR2 SASEGT, per germline. The CDR3 region is CASSQQAGQPQHF. DNA for the CDR3: TGTGCCAGCAGTCAACAGGCCGGGCAGCCCCAGCATTTT.

This chain joins TRBV15 and TRBJ1-6; maybe TRBD1 (6 bases). V gave up 2 bases and J gave up 6 bases, with 11 bases separating them. The CDR3 extends over 15 amino acids. Germline V gene data show CDR1 as LNHNV and CDR2 as YYDKDF (reference sequence). This CDR3 is CATSRTRQVNSPLHF. The CDR3 bases are TGTGCCACCAGCAGAACCCGACAGGTTAATTCACCCCTCCACTTT.

A few counts support this clone. V usage is TRBV5-1 and J usage is TRBJ1-5; D remains unclear. Between the trimmed V and J ends, which lost 7 bases and 5 bases, there was a span of 13 bases. There are 13 residues in the CDR3. CDR1 and CDR2 (germline): SGHRS, YFSETQ. As DNA, the CDR3 is TGCGCCAGCTCCCCCTTCCCCGATCAGCCCCAGCATTTT. It specifies CASSPFPDQPQHF.

The rearrangement joins TRBV9 to TRBJ2-1, with 7 positions matching TRBD2. The CDR3 covers 14 residues. The germline V gene encodes CDR1 SGDLS and CDR2 YYNGEE. With V trimmed by 3 bases and J by 9 bases, 9 bases remained unmatched. CDR3 protein: CASSEARTRTEQFF. CDR3 nucleotides: TGTGCCAGCAGCGAAGCACGGACTAGAACTGAGCAGTTCTTC.

This rearrangement joins TRBV25-1 to TRBJ1-1; possibly TRBD1 for D (6 bases). The CDR3 covers 13 residues. Germline CDR1 and CDR2: MGHDK and SYGVNS. Deletions cut 11 bases from V and 0 bases from J, with 13 bases between. The CDR3 sequence is CAARGQMNTEAFF. In DNA, the CDR3 is TGTGCCGCTAGGGGACAAATGAACACTGAAGCTTTCTTT.

Worth noting for this clone: One junction end disagrees with the germline gene, perhaps due to a read error. The genes are TRBV6-1 and TRBJ2-7; 7 nucleotides line up with TRBD1. The CDR3 has 15 amino acids. Germline V lookup: CDR1 MNHNS, CDR2 SASEGT. CDR3 nucleotide sequence: TGTGCCAGCAGTTCCGGACAGGCTAGCTCCTACGGGCAGTACTTC. Translating it yields CASSSGQASSYGQYF.

This rearrangement joins TRBV11-2 to TRBJ2-2; D may be TRBD2 (7 bases). This CDR3 has 14 amino acids. Germline V lookup: CDR1 SGHAT, CDR2 FQNNGV. V was pared by 5 bases and J by 5 bases, with 12 bases between. For the CDR3, the DNA is TGTGCCAGCAGCCCCCGGGGGGCTACCGGGGAGCTGTTTTTT. Amino acid sequence: CASSPRGATGELFF.

The genes are TRBV15 and TRBJ2-7; D is possibly TRBD1 (6 bases). Trimming left V 1 base short and J 5 bases short, with 12 bases between. The germline V gene encodes CDR1 LNHNV and CDR2 YYDKDF (reference sequence). CDR3 length: 14 amino acids. The CDR3 region has the DNA TGTGCCACCAGCAGAGTCAGGGGTGGGAACGAGCAGTACTTC. This gives the protein CATSRVRGGNEQYF.

The CDR3 DNA reads TGTGCCAGCTCACCACAGCGGGGGCGGGAGACCCAGTACTTC. It codes for CASSPQRGRETQYF. The rearrangement uses TRBV18 and TRBJ2-5; 8 bases are shared with TRBD2. The ends lost 1 base at V and 5 bases at J; junction bases unmatched: 3. Germline V gene sequence: CDR1 KGHSH, CDR2 LQKENI. The CDR3 totals 14 residues.

This clone has a single count. The chain couples TRBV18 to TRBJ2-7, with 9 bases fitting TRBD2. Germline CDR1 reads KGHSH; CDR2 reads LQKENI. The CDR3 runs 14 residues. Germline trimming cut 1 base from V and 6 bases from J; bases unmatched to any gene: 4. In DNA, the CDR3 is TGTGCCAGCTCACCACTAGCGGGAGACGCCGAGCAGTACTTC. The encoded protein is CASSPLAGDAEQYF.

The chain links TRBV19 to TRBJ1-5, with a tentative D call TRBD1 (6 bases). Trimming shortened V by 3 bases and J by 5 bases, and 14 bases separated the two germline ends. The CDR3 spans 15 residues. Germline values: CDR1 LNHDA, CDR2 SQIVND (reference sequence). CDR3 in amino acids: CASSIKGQRHQPQHF. The CDR3 nucleotides read TGTGCCAGTAGTATTAAGGGACAACGCCATCAGCCCCAGCATTTT. Looking up the rest from reference TRBV19 and TRBJ1-5 gives the full variable domain: DGGITQSPKYLFRKEGQNVTLSCEQNLNHDAMYWYRQDPGQGLRLIYYSQIVNDFQKGDIAEGYSVSREKKESFPLTVTSAQKNPTAFYLCASSIKGQRHQPQHFGDGTRLSIL.

The chain has TRBV15 and TRBJ2-1; no definite D call. The V gene lost 8 bases and the J gene lost 9 bases, with 11 bases spanning the gap. The CDR3 spans 11 residues. Germline V gene sequence: CDR1 LNHNV, CDR2 YYDKDF (reference sequence). DNA for the CDR3: TGTGCCACCCGCCGGGTCGGTGAGCAGTTCTTC. This translates into CATRRVGEQFF.

The chain employs TRBV5-1 and TRBJ2-7; weak D call: TRBD1 (7 bases). The CDR3 runs 14 residues. The germline V and J ends were trimmed by 3 bases and 5 bases, with 15 bases remaining between them. Germline CDR1 SGHRS, CDR2 YFSETQ. The CDR3 sequence is CASSSGDRDHEQYF. Written as DNA, the CDR3 is TGCGCCAGCAGCTCGGGAGACAGGGACCACGAGCAGTACTTC.

This chain joins TRBV23-1 and TRBJ2-7; 7 nucleotides line up with TRBD2. TRBV23-1 is an ORF; its function is uncertain. The CDR3 contains 15 residues. The V segment lost 3 bases and the J segment 7 bases; nucleotides outside the gene matches: 12. The CDR3 nucleotides read TGCGCCAGCAGTCAGACTAGCCGTCTTGGGATGGAGCAGTACTTC. It yields the protein CASSQTSRLGMEQYF.

The chain carries TRBV6-5 and TRBJ2-1; tentative D call: TRBD2 (6 bases). The germline V gene encodes CDR1 MNHEY and CDR2 SVGAGI. V lost 4 bases to trimming and J lost 2 bases, with 15 bases between them. The CDR3 is made up of 16 amino acids. The CDR3 DNA follows: TGTGCCAGCAGTTCCTTAGGGACTCCCGCCTACAATGAGCAGTTCTTC. This translates into CASSSLGTPAYNEQFF.

The chain links TRBV4-1 to TRBJ2-1; no clear D gene. CDR1 and CDR2 from the germline V gene are MGHRA and YSYEKL. Trimming stripped 4 bases from V and 5 bases from J, with 12 bases between. The CDR3 consists of 14 residues. The CDR3 bases are TGCGCCAGCAGCCCTCGTGGGCGTAACAATGAGCAGTTCTTC. Its protein is CASSPRGRNNEQFF.

The chain combines TRBV10-3 with TRBJ1-6; D is undetermined. Trimming took 5 bases from V and 10 from J, leaving 12 bases between them. This CDR3 is built from 13 residues. CDR1 is ENHRY and CDR2 is SYGVKD in the germline V gene. The DNA for the CDR3 is TGTGCCATCAGTACAGAGCCCTGGTCACCCCTCCACTTT. It codes for CAISTEPWSPLHF.

This sequence joins TRBV6-1 and TRBJ1-2; D gene uncertain. Germline assignment: CDR1 MNHNS and CDR2 SASEGT. The germline V and J ends were trimmed by 3 bases and 8 bases, with 10 bases remaining between them. There are 12 residues in the CDR3. The CDR3 here is CASSDSARGYTF. CDR3 nucleotides: TGTGCCAGCAGTGATTCCGCTAGGGGCTACACCTTC.

CDR3: CASSPKNSASSGANVLTF. CDR3 DNA: TGTGCCAGCTCACCGAAGAATAGCGCCTCCTCTGGGGCCAACGTCCTGACTTTC. The chain couples TRBV18 to TRBJ2-6; D is possibly TRBD2 (5 bases). Germline V lookup: CDR1 KGHSH, CDR2 LQKENI. Trimming shortened V by 3 bases and J by 0 bases, and 15 bases separated the two germline ends. The CDR3 is 18 residues long.

The DNA of the CDR3 is TGTGCCAGCAGCCTGACAGGGTACAGTAATTCACCCCTCCACTTT. The encoded protein is CASSLTGYSNSPLHF. The chain recombines TRBV7-9 with TRBJ1-6; 7 bases are shared with TRBD1. The CDR3 consists of 15 residues. CDR1 is SEHNR, CDR2 FQNEAQ, per germline (reference sequence). V lost 5 bases to trimming and J lost 6 bases; unmatched junction nucleotides: 7.

The chain employs TRBV5-1 and TRBJ2-7; possibly TRBD2 for D (6 bases). Per germline, CDR1 SGHRS and CDR2 YFSETQ. The CDR3 loop spans 16 amino acids. V lost 0 bases and J lost 5, with 18 bases in between. CDR3: CASSLAPTAGINEQYF. CDR3 nucleotides: TGCGCCAGCAGCTTGGCGCCGACAGCGGGTATCAACGAGCAGTACTTC.

V is TRBV2 and J is TRBJ1-3, with a possible D match to TRBD1 (5 bases). CDR3 size: 15 residues. V was shortened by 2 bases and J by 2 bases, with 10 bases between the two germline ends. Germline CDR1 reads SNHLY; CDR2 reads FYNNEI. CDR3 loop: CASSELGETGNTIYF. The CDR3 DNA follows: TGTGCCAGCAGTGAACTGGGGGAAACTGGAAACACCATATATTTT.

The chain links TRBV7-8 to TRBJ1-2; D is possibly TRBD1 (5 bases). Trimming removed 5 bases from V and 3 bases from J, with 10 bases in between. The CDR3 is 13 residues long. Germline loops: CDR1 SGHVS, CDR2 FQNEAQ. The CDR3 loop reads CASSTTGHYGYTF. The CDR3 DNA is TGTGCCAGCAGCACCACAGGCCACTATGGCTACACCTTC.

This clone was found once. V is TRBV5-1 and J is TRBJ2-2; D gene unclear. The germline V gene encodes CDR1 SGHRS and CDR2 YFSETQ. The CDR3 totals 15 residues. V was cut by 6 bases and J by 0 bases, with 12 bases left in between. Here the CDR3 DNA reads TGCGCCAGCACGCCAGGCGGCGCGAACACCGGGGAGCTGTTTTTT. Protein: CASTPGGANTGELFF.